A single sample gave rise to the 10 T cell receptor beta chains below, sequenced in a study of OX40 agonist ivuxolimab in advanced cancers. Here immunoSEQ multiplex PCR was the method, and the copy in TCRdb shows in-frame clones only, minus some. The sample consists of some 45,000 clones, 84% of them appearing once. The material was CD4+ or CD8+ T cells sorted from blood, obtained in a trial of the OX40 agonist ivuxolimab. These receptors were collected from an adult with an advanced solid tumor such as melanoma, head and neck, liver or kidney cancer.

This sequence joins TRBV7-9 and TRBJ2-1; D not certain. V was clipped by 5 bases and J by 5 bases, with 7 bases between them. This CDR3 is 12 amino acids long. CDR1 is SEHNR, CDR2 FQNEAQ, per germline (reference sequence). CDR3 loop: CASSRRDNEQFF. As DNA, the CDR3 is TGTGCCAGCAGCCGCCGGGACAATGAGCAGTTCTTC.

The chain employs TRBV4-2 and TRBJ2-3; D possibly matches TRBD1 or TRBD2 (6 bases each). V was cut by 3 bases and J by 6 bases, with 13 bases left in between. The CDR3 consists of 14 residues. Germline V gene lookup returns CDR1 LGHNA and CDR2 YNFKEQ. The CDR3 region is CASSQGGTLDTQYF. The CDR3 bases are TGTGCCAGCAGCCAGGGCGGGACACTGGATACGCAGTATTTT.

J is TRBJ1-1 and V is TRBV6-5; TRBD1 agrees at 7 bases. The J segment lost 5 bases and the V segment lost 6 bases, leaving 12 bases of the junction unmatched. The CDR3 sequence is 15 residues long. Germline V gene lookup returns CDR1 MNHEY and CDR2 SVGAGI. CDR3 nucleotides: TGTGCCAGCAGCCCTCGACAGGGTTGGAAGACTGAAGCTTTCTTT. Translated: CASSPRQGWKTEAFF.

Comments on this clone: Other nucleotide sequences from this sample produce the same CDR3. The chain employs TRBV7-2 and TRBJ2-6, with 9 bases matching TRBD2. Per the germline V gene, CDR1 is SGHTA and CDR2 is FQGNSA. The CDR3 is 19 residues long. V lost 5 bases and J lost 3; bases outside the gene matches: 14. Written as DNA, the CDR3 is TGTGCCAGCAGCATCTTCCCGCGGCGGGGGGGCGGTGGGGCCAACGTCCTGACTTTC. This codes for CASSIFPRRGGGGANVLTF.

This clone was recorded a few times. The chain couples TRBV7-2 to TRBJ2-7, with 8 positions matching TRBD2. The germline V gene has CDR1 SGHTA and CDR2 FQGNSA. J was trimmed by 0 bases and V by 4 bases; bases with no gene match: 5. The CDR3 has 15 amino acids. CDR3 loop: CASSSTSASSYEQYF. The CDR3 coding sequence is TGTGCCAGCAGCTCGACTAGCGCAAGCTCCTACGAGCAGTACTTC.

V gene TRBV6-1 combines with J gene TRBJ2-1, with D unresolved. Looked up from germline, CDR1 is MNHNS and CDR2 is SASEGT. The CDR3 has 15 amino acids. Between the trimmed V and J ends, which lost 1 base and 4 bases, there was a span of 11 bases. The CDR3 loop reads CASSEVPGSYNEQFF. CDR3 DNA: TGTGCCAGCAGTGAAGTTCCCGGGTCTTACAATGAGCAGTTCTTC.

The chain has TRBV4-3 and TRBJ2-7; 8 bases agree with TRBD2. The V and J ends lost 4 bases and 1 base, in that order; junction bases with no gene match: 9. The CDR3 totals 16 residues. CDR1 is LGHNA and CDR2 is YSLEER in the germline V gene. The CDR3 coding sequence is TGCGCCAGCAGCCCGAGTCGGTCTAGCGGGTCCTACGAGCAGTACTTC. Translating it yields CASSPSRSSGSYEQYF.

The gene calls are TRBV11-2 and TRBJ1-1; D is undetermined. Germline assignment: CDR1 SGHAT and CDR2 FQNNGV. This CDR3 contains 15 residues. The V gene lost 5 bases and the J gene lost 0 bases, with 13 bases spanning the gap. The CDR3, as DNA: TGTGCCAGCAGCCCTTGGTCGGACTTGAACACTGAAGCTTTCTTT. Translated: CASSPWSDLNTEAFF. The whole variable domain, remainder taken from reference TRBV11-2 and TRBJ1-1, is EAGVAQSPRYKIIEKRQSVAFWCNPISGHATLYWYQQILGQGPKLLIQFQNNGVVDDSQLPKDRFSAERLKGVDSTLKIQPAKLEDSAVYLCASSPWSDLNTEAFFGQGTRLTVV.

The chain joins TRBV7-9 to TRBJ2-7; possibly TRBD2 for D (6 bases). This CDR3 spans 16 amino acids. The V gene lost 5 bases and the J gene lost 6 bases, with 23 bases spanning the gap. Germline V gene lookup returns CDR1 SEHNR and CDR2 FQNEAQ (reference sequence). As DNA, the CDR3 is TGTGCCAGCAGCCGGACCGGGGCTACAGCGGGCTCCGAGCAGTACTTC. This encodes CASSRTGATAGSEQYF. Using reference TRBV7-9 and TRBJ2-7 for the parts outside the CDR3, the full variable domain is DTGVSQNPRHKITKRGQNVTFRCDPISEHNRLYWYRQTLGQGPEFLTYFQNEAQLEKSRLLSDRFSAERPKGSFSTLEIQRTEQGDSAMYLCASSRTGATAGSEQYFGPGTRLTVT.

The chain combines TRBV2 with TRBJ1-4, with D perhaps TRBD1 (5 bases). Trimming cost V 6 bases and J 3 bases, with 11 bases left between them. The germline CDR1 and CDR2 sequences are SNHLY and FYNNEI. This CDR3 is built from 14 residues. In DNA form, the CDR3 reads TGTGCCAGCAGGACCAGGGAGTCTAATGAAAAACTGTTTTTT. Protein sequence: CASRTRESNEKLFF.